This T cell receptor (beta chain) was sequenced in a study of metastatic and nonmetastatic thyroid tumors (TCRdb year 2020). General notes on the study: The researchers compared repertoires between peripheral blood samples and tumor or nodule tissue samples from patients with malignant or benign thyroid disease.

The CDR3 spans 12 residues, from the cysteine through the phenylalanine. Left in the record is the CDR3 DNA by itself, 36 bases read in frame from the first base. The germline V gene (reference sequence) supplies CDR1 DFQATT and CDR2 SNEGSKA. The germline ends are 11 bases apart after V is trimmed by 3 bases and J by 5 bases. Preparation of the library involved PCR. The sequencer was an Illumina HiSeq 4000. The TCR beta-chain CDR3 region of each patient was profiled by high-throughput sequencing. On the authors' methods: Drawing on CDR3 differences between clinicopathological groups, the researchers built a classifier meant to tell apart patients with distant-metastatic papillary thyroid cancer. The Shannon index was used to measure repertoire diversity, and the Morisita-Horn index was used to measure how similar tumor and blood repertoires were. The raw public data were reprocessed by TCRdb itself: fastp quality trimming at Q25, MiXCR clonotype calling, in-frame beta chains only. None of the V and J calls come from the authors' own analysis; TCRdb made them. For this sample there are 75,000 to 95,000 clones; 9.5% to 15% appear just once. The top ten hold about 11% of the sample.

The investigation overall reported the following: TCR beta diversity was reported as significantly higher in malignant tumors than in benign nodules, in both blood and tumor samples.

No treatment had been received by any patient before thyroid surgery. Using T-cell receptor beta sequencing, the researchers looked back retrospectively at clinical samples from patients, gathered between about 2011 and 2018. There are a few counts of this clone. It lacks a known antigen. A clone one base away is much larger, so this may be a read error. Sequencing was done on a sample of blood. This TCR was sampled from a female donor with papillary thyroid cancer or a benign thyroid nodule (not recorded which). Some clones in this sample may be carry-over from other donors' samples. The receptor chain draws on TRBV20-1 and TRBJ2-7, with no confident D gene call. The nucleotides read TGCAGTGCTAGGTCTAGGTTCCACGAGCAGTACTTC. It translates as CSARSRFHEQYF.